The T cell receptor beta chain under discussion was sequenced for a study of T cells in Graves' hyperthyroidism and ophthalmopathy. Study results and caveats: Most clonotypes expanded in thyroid above 0.001 were likewise present in blood.

TCR beta CDR3 sequences were amplified from RNA transcripts. HTBI primers were used for first-round RT-PCR of the TCR CDR3. TCRdb ran MiXCR on the multiplex PCR reads and lists one entry per CDR3 protein. This sample has about 420,000 distinct CDR3 sequences, with 15% to 19% found just once. The CDR3 totals 14 residues. In germline, CDR1 is MDHEN, CDR2 SYDVKM. J lost 5 bases, V lost 7 bases, and 10 bases had no gene match. From approximately 9.5 ml of fresh peripheral blood, PBMCs were isolated. Remarks on this clonotype: Its matching antigen is unknown.

This receptor was identified in a woman aged 18 to 35 with Graves' hyperthyroidism. What was sequenced was blood. This chain joins TRBV28 and TRBJ2-5, with 7 bases identical to TRBD2. CDR3 nucleotide sequence: TGTGCCAGCACCTTGGGAGGGACTGGGGAGACCCAGTACTTC. It specifies CASTLGGTGETQYF.